This T cell receptor (beta chain) was recorded in a study of OX40 agonist ivuxolimab in advanced cancers. On this clone: The antigen remains unidentified.

The data were produced by immunoSEQ multiplex PCR, yet TCRdb's version contains in-frame clones alone and is incomplete. Among some 78,000 clones, more than 85% were seen once, and the ten largest hold 0.8% to 1%. V dropped 1 base and J dropped 1 base, with 2 bases sitting between them. CDR3 length equals 12 residues. Germline values: CDR1 LGHNT, CDR2 FRNRAP. Study-wide results and limits: Relative to CD4+ cells, CD8+ T cells on average had more expanded clones. Clonal expansion was seen in CD4+ and CD8+ blood T cells by week 6 at 0.1 to 3.0 mg/kg.

The sequence was collected from an adult with an advanced solid tumor such as melanoma, head and neck, liver or kidney cancer. V is TRBV12-5 and J is TRBJ2-7; the D is unclear. The input for sequencing was CD4+ or CD8+ T cells sorted from blood, taken in a trial of the OX40 agonist ivuxolimab. The CDR3 DNA sequence: TGTGCTAGTGGTTTGGATTCCTACGAGCAGTACTTC. This sequence encodes CASGLDSYEQYF.